The entry below describes one TCR beta chain. The data belong to a study of cytomegalovirus exposure and HLA in healthy donors. Germline CDR1 is SGHVS and CDR2 is FQNEAQ. V lost 0 bases and J lost 5; bases outside the gene matches: 1. The CDR3 has 14 residues. The PCR had 60 Vbeta and 13 Jbeta primers. Measured with immunoSEQ multiplex PCR; TCRdb has only the in-frame clones, and not every one. Among 140,000 or so clones listed, more than 60% were seen once. This receptor was identified in a woman in her sixties or seventies in good health and CMV-seronegative. The sequenced material came from PBMCs. This chain joins TRBV7-8 and TRBJ1-2, with 9 nucleotides matching TRBD1. This CDR3 reads CASSLAGQGYGYTF. CDR3 DNA: TGTGCCAGCAGCTTAGCGGGACAGGGATATGGCTACACCTTC. Looking up the rest from reference TRBV7-8 and TRBJ1-2 gives the full variable domain: GAGVSQSPRYKVAKRGQDVALRCDPISGHVSLFWYQQALGQGPEFLTYFQNEAQLDKSGLPSDRFFAERPEGSVSTLKIQRTQQEDSAVYLCASSLAGQGYGYTFGSGTRLTVV.